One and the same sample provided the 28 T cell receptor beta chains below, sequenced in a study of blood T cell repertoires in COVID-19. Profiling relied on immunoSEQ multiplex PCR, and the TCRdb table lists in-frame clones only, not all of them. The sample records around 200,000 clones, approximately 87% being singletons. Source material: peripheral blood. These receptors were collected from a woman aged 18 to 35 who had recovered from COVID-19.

CDR3 region: CASSQGQGTSSGANVLTF. The CDR3 nucleotides read TGTGCCAGCAGCCAAGGTCAGGGTACCAGCTCTGGGGCCAACGTCCTGACTTTC. J is TRBJ2-6 and V is TRBV11-2, with D possibly matching TRBD1 (5 bases). The CDR3 sequence is 18 residues long. The V gene lost 5 bases and the J gene lost 0 bases, with 17 bases spanning the gap. CDR1 and CDR2 (germline): SGHAT, FQNNGV.

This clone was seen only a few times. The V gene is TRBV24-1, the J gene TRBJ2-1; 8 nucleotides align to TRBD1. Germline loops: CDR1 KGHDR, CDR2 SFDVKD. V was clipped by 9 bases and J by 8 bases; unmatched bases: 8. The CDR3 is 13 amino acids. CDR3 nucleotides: TGTGCCACCGTCAGGGGGCTTGTGGATGAGCAGTTCTTC. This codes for CATVRGLVDEQFF.

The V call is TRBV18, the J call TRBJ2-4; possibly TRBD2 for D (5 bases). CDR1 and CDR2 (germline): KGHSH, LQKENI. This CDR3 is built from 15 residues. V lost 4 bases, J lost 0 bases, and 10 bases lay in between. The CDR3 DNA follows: TGTGCCAGCTCACTGTCTCGGGAAGCCAAAAACATTCAGTACTTC. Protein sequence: CASSLSREAKNIQYF. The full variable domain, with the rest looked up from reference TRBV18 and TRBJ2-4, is NAGVMQNPRHLVRRRGQEARLRCSPMKGHSHVYWYRQLPEEGLKFMVYLQKENIIDESGMPKERFSAEFPKEGPSILRIQQVVRGDSAAYFCASSLSREAKNIQYFGAGTRLSVL.

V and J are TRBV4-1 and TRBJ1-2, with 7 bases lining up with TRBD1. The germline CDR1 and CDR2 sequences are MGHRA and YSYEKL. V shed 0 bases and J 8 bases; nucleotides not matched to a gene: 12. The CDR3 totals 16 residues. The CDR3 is CASSQERAGGSRGYTF. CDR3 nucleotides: TGCGCCAGCAGCCAAGAGCGGGCAGGGGGGTCCAGGGGCTACACCTTC.

The CDR3 here is CASSRPGLEHNEQFF. The CDR3 nucleotides are TGTGCCAGCAGCCGACCGGGACTAGAACACAATGAGCAGTTCTTC. The chain is built from TRBV4-2 and TRBJ2-1, with 8 bases identical to TRBD2. Germline CDR1 is LGHNA and CDR2 is YNFKEQ. The CDR3 extends over 15 amino acids. After removal of 4 bases from V and 5 bases from J, the junction contained 7 bases not matched to a gene.

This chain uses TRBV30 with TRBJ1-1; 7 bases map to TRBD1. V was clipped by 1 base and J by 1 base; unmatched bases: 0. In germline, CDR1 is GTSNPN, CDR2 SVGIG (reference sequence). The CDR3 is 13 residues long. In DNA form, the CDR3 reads TGTGCCTGGAGTGGGGACAGGAACACTGAAGCTTTCTTT. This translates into CAWSGDRNTEAFF.

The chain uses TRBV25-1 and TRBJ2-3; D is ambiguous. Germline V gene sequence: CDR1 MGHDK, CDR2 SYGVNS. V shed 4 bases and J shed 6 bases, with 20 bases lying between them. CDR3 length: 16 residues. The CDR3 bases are TGTGCCAGCAGTGCCGTTCCTCCCAGCCCGGAGGATACGCAGTATTTT. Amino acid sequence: CASSAVPPSPEDTQYF.

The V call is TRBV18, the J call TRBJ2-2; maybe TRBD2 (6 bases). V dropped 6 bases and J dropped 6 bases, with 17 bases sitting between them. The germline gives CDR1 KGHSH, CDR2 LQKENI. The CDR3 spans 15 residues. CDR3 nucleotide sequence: TGTGCCAGCTCTGTACTAGCCGCGGGCGCCGGGGAGCTGTTTTTT. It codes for CASSVLAAGAGELFF.

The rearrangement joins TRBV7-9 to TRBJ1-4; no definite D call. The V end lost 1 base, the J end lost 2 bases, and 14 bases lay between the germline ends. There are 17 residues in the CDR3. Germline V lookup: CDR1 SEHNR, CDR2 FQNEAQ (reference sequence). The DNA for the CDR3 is TGTGCCAGCAGCTTAGGTTCAGCAACTACTACTAATGAAAAACTGTTTTTT. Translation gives CASSLGSATTTNEKLFF.

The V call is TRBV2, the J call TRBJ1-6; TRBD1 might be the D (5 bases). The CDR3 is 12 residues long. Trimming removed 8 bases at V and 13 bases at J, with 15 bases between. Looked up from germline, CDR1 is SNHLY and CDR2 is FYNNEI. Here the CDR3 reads CASLAPRGPLHF. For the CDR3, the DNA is TGTGCCAGCCTCGCCCCGCGGGGGCCCCTCCACTTT. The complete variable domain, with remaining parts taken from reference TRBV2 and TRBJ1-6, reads EPEVTQTPSHQVTQMGQEVILRCVPISNHLYFYWYRQILGQKVEFLVSFYNNEISEKSEIFDDQFSVERPDGSNFTLKIRSTKLEDSAMYFCASLAPRGPLHFGNGTRLTVT.

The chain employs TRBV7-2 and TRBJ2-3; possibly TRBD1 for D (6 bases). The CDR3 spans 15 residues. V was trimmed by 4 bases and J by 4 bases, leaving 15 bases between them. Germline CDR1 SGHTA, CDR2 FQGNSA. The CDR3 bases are TGTGCCAGCAGCTCCCGGACAGTGGGGGCAGATACGCAGTATTTT. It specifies CASSSRTVGADTQYF. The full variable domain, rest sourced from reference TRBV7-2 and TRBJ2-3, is GAGVSQSPSNKVTEKGKDVELRCDPISGHTALYWYRQSLGQGLEFLIYFQGNSAPDKSGLPSDRFSAERTGGSVSTLTIQRTQQEDSAVYLCASSSRTVGADTQYFGPGTRLTVL.

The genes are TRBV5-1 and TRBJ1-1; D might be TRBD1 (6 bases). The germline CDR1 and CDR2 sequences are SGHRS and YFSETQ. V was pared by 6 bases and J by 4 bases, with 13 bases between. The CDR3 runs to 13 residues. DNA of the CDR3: TGCGCCAGCAAGAAGGGGGGGGCCACTGAAGCTTTCTTT. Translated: CASKKGGATEAFF.

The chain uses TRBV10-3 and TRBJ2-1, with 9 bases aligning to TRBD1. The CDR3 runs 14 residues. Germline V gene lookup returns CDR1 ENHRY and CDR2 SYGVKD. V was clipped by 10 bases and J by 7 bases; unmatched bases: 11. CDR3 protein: CASSTGGEQNEQFF. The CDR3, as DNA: TGTGCCAGCTCTACAGGGGGCGAGCAAAATGAGCAGTTCTTC.

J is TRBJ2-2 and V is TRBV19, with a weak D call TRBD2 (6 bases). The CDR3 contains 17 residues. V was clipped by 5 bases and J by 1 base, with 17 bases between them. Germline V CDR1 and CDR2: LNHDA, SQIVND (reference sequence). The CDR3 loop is CASSVGPTSLNTGELFF. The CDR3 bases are TGTGCCAGTAGTGTGGGGCCTACTAGCTTGAACACCGGGGAGCTGTTTTTT.

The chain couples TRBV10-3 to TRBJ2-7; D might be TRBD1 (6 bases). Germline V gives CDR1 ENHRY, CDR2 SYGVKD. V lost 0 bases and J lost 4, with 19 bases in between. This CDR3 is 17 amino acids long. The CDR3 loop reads CAISESRQALGIYEQYF. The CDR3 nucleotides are TGTGCCATCAGTGAGTCGAGACAGGCCTTAGGAATATACGAGCAGTACTTC.

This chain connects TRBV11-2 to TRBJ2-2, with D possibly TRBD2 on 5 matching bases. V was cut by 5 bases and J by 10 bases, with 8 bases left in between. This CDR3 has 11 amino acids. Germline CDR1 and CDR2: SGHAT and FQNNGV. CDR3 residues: CASSPRVELFF. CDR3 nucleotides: TGTGCCAGCAGCCCGCGGGTGGAGCTGTTTTTT.

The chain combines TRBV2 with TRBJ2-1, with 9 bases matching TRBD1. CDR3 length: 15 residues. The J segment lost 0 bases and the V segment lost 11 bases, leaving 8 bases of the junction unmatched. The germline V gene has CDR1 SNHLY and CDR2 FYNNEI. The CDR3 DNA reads TGTGCCGGTAACAGGGGGCTGGGCTCCTACAATGAGCAGTTCTTC. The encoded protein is CAGNRGLGSYNEQFF. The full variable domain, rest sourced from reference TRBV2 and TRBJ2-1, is EPEVTQTPSHQVTQMGQEVILRCVPISNHLYFYWYRQILGQKVEFLVSFYNNEISEKSEIFDDQFSVERPDGSNFTLKIRSTKLEDSAMYFCAGNRGLGSYNEQFFGPGTRLTVL.

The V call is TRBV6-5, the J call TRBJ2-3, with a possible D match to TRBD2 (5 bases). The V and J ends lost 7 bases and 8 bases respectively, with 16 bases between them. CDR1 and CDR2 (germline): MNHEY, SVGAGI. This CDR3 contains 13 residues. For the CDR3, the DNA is TGTGCCAGCATCGACGAGCGGATCACTACGCAGTATTTT. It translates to CASIDERITTQYF.

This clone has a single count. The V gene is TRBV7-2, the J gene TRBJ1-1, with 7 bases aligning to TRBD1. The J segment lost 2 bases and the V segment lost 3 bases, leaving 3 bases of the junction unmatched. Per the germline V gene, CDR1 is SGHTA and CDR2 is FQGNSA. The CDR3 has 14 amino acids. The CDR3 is CASSFSGGNTEAFF. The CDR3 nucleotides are TGTGCCAGCAGCTTTTCAGGGGGTAACACTGAAGCTTTCTTT.

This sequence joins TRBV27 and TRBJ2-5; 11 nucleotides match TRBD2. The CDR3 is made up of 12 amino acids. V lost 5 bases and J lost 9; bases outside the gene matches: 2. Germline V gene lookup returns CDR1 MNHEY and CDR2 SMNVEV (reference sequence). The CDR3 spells CASSRLAGPQYF. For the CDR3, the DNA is TGTGCCAGCAGTAGACTAGCGGGGCCCCAGTACTTC.

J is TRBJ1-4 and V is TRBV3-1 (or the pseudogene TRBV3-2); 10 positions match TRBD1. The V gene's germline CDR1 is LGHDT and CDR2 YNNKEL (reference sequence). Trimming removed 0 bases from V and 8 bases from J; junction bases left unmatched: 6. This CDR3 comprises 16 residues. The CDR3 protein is CASSQERTGGREKLFF. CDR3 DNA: TGTGCCAGCAGCCAAGAGAGGACAGGGGGTCGAGAAAAACTGTTTTTT.

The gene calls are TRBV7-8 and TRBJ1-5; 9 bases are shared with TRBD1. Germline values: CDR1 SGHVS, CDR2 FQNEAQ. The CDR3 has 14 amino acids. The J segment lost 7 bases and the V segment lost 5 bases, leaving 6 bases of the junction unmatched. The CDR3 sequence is CASSTGQGWQPQHF. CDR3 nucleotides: TGTGCCAGCAGCACAGGACAGGGGTGGCAGCCCCAGCATTTT. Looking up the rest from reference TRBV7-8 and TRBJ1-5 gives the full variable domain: GAGVSQSPRYKVAKRGQDVALRCDPISGHVSLFWYQQALGQGPEFLTYFQNEAQLDKSGLPSDRFFAERPEGSVSTLKIQRTQQEDSAVYLCASSTGQGWQPQHFGDGTRLSIL.

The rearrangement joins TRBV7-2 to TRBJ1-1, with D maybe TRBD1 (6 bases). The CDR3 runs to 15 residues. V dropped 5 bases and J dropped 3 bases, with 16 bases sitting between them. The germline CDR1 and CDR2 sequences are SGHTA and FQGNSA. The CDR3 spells CASSPWSGEHTEAFF. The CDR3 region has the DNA TGTGCCAGCAGCCCGTGGTCAGGGGAGCACACTGAAGCTTTCTTT.

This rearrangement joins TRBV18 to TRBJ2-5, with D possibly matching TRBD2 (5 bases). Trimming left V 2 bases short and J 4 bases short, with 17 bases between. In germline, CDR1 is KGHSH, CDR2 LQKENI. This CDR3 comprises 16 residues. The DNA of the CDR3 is TGTGCCAGCTCACCAGGCGGGCTCCCGGTCGGAGAGACCCAGTACTTC. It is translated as CASSPGGLPVGETQYF.

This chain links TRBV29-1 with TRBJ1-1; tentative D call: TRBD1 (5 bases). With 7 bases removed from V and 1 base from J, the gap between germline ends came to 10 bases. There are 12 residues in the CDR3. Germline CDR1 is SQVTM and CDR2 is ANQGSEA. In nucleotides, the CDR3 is TGCAGCGGGGGACCGGGGAACACTGAAGCTTTCTTT. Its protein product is CSGGPGNTEAFF.

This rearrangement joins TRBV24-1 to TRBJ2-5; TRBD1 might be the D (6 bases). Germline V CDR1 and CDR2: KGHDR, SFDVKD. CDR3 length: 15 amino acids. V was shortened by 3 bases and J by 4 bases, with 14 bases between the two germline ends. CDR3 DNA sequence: TGTGCCACCAGTGATGCCCAGGGGTTTGGAGAGACCCAGTACTTC. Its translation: CATSDAQGFGETQYF.

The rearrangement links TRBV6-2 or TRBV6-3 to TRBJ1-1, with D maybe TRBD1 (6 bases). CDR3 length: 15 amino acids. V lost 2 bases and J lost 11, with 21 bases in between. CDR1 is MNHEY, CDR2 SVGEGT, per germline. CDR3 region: CASSYRKTDSRWAFF. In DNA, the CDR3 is TGTGCCAGCAGTTACCGAAAAACGGACAGTCGCTGGGCTTTCTTT.

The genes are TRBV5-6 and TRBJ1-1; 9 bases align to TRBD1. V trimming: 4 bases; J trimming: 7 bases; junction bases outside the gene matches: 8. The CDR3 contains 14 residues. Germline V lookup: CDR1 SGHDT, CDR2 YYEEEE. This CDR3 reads CASSPDRGLDEAFF. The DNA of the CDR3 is TGTGCCAGCAGCCCGGACAGGGGATTGGATGAAGCTTTCTTT.